One sample yielded the 17 T cell receptor beta chains listed below, sequenced in a study of blood T cell repertoires in COVID-19. Assay used: immunoSEQ multiplex PCR; TCRdb lists only in-frame clones, some missing. Counted here are 200,000 to 300,000 clones, roughly 80% occurring once; the ten biggest clones make up 5% to 7%. Sequenced: peripheral blood. Every receptor here comes from a woman aged 55-69 years with active or convalescent COVID-19.

The J gene is TRBJ2-3, the V gene TRBV5-1, with D perhaps TRBD2 (5 bases). Germline V gene lookup returns CDR1 SGHRS and CDR2 YFSETQ. V dropped 4 bases and J dropped 0 bases, with 12 bases sitting between them. This CDR3 is 15 amino acids long. The CDR3 spells CASSPGELSTDTQYF. The CDR3, as DNA: TGCGCCAGCAGCCCCGGGGAGCTTAGCACAGATACGCAGTATTTT.

The rearrangement joins TRBV27 to TRBJ1-6; D call uncertain. V lost 6 bases, J lost 10 bases, and 10 bases lay in between. Looked up from germline, CDR1 is MNHEY and CDR2 is SMNVEV (reference sequence). The CDR3 sequence is 12 residues long. In DNA form, the CDR3 reads TGTGCCAGCAGCCGGCCGGGATCACCCCTCCACTTT. It encodes CASSRPGSPLHF.

The chain is built from TRBV30 and TRBJ2-3, with D hard to call. This CDR3 has 12 amino acids. Germline V gene lookup returns CDR1 GTSNPN and CDR2 SVGIG (reference sequence). CDR3 sequence: CAQTADTDTQYF. The CDR3 DNA reads as TGTGCGCAAACCGCAGATACAGATACGCAGTATTTT.

This clone was observed a single time. This sequence joins TRBV28 and TRBJ1-6; D remains unclear. The CDR3 loop spans 18 amino acids. Trimming removed 2 bases at V and 0 bases at J, with 14 bases between. Germline CDR1 reads MDHEN; CDR2 reads SYDVKM. CDR3 DNA sequence: TGTGCCAGCAGTTTAAGCCCAGACTTAAGCTCCTATAATTCACCCCTCCACTTT. Encoded protein: CASSLSPDLSSYNSPLHF. Full variable domain (rest looked up from reference TRBV28 and TRBJ1-6): DVKVTQSSRYLVKRTGEKVFLECVQDMDHENMFWYRQDPGLGLRLIYFSYDVKMKEKGDIPEGYSVSREKKERFSLILESASTNQTSMYLCASSLSPDLSSYNSPLHFGNGTRLTVT.

The chain is built from TRBV11-2 and TRBJ2-4; tentative D call: TRBD2 (5 bases). This CDR3 is 14 amino acids long. Germline CDR1 is SGHAT and CDR2 is FQNNGV. Trimming pared 0 bases from V and 6 bases from J, leaving 9 bases between. CDR3 in amino acids: CASSLERAANIQYF. CDR3 nucleotide sequence: TGTGCCAGCAGCTTAGAGAGGGCAGCAAACATTCAGTACTTC.

The V and J genes are TRBV20-1 and TRBJ1-2; TRBD1 matches 8 bases. The ends lost 3 bases at V and 3 bases at J; junction bases unmatched: 6. This CDR3 spans 14 amino acids. CDR1 DFQATT and CDR2 SNEGSKA come from the germline V gene (reference sequence). CDR3: CSASLDRGYYGYTF. CDR3 DNA: TGCAGTGCTAGTCTTGACAGGGGCTACTATGGCTACACCTTC.

This chain uses TRBV3-1 (or the pseudogene TRBV3-2) with TRBJ2-5; D gene uncertain. The CDR3 runs 16 residues. Germline V gene data show CDR1 as LGHDT and CDR2 as YNNKEL (reference sequence). V was cut by 1 base and J by 5 bases, with 17 bases left in between. CDR3 in amino acids: CASSQAPLVEEETQYF. CDR3 DNA sequence: TGTGCCAGCAGCCAAGCCCCCCTGGTAGAGGAGGAGACCCAGTACTTC.

This clone came up many times. V gene TRBV28 combines with J gene TRBJ2-3; D might be TRBD1 (6 bases). CDR1 MDHEN and CDR2 SYDVKM come from the germline V gene. This CDR3 has 15 residues. V was clipped by 4 bases and J by 0 bases, with 11 bases between them. The CDR3 loop reads CASSSDRDSTDTQYF. In DNA, the CDR3 is TGTGCCAGCAGTTCGGACAGAGACAGCACAGATACGCAGTATTTT.

This chain uses TRBV3-1 (or the pseudogene TRBV3-2) with TRBJ2-7; D is perhaps TRBD1 (6 bases). The germline V gene encodes CDR1 LGHDT and CDR2 YNNKEL (reference sequence). Trimming stripped 1 base from V and 4 bases from J, with 23 bases between. This CDR3 has 18 residues. Here the CDR3 reads CASSQAGNRDQFLYEQYV. Here the CDR3 DNA reads TGTGCCAGCAGCCAAGCTGGGAACAGGGATCAGTTTTTGTACGAGCAGTACGTC.

The CDR3 here is CASGGASNEQFF. The CDR3 coding sequence is TGCGCCAGCGGGGGGGCTAGCAATGAGCAGTTCTTC. This sequence joins TRBV10-1 and TRBJ2-1; tentative D call: TRBD2 (7 bases). V dropped 8 bases and J dropped 6 bases, with 11 bases sitting between them. Germline CDR1 is WNHNN and CDR2 is SYGVQD (reference sequence). This CDR3 region has 12 residues.

The CDR3 region is CASSLSVFTGELFF. Written as DNA, the CDR3 is TGTGCCAGCAGCTTATCCGTCTTCACCGGGGAGCTGTTTTTT. The chain carries TRBV7-9 and TRBJ2-2; D is unclear. Germline V lookup: CDR1 SEHNR, CDR2 FQNEAQ (reference sequence). The CDR3 totals 14 residues. Trimming cost V 2 bases and J 4 bases, with 8 bases left between them. The whole variable domain, filled in from reference TRBV7-9 and TRBJ2-2, reads DTGVSQNPRHKITKRGQNVTFRCDPISEHNRLYWYRQTLGQGPEFLTYFQNEAQLEKSRLLSDRFSAERPKGSFSTLEIQRTEQGDSAMYLCASSLSVFTGELFFGEGSRLTVL.

The chain carries TRBV2 and TRBJ1-2; TRBD1 might be the D (5 bases). From germline, CDR1 is SNHLY and CDR2 FYNNEI. The CDR3 totals 16 residues. V shed 2 bases and J shed 3 bases, with 16 bases lying between them. The CDR3 region is CASSEFGGTADYGYTF. The CDR3 bases are TGTGCCAGCAGTGAATTCGGGGGAACAGCTGACTATGGCTACACCTTC.

As for this clone: This sample includes further DNA sequences coding for the same CDR3. The chain is built from TRBV6-1 and TRBJ1-5; D may be TRBD1 (6 bases). The CDR3 consists of 15 residues. Germline CDR1 and CDR2: MNHNS and SASEGT. Trimming removed 0 bases from V and 4 bases from J, with 10 bases in between. In nucleotides, the CDR3 is TGTGCCAGCAGTGAAGCGCTCAGGGGTAATCAGCCCCAGCATTTT. As protein: CASSEALRGNQPQHF.

This chain connects TRBV28 to TRBJ2-1; 11 bases line up with TRBD2. The CDR3 is made up of 16 amino acids. With V trimmed by 7 bases and J by 1 base, 6 bases remained unmatched. The germline V gene encodes CDR1 MDHEN and CDR2 SYDVKM. CDR3 protein: CASNIAGGTSYNEQFF. CDR3 coding DNA: TGTGCCAGCAACATAGCGGGAGGGACATCCTACAATGAGCAGTTCTTC.

The chain joins TRBV11-3 to TRBJ2-1; the match to TRBD2 covers 15 bases. The V segment lost 4 bases and the J segment 7 bases; nucleotides outside the gene matches: 14. This CDR3 is 19 amino acids long. Germline V lookup: CDR1 SGHNT, CDR2 YENEEA. The chain's CDR3 is CASSSQPGLAGGRPNEQFF. For the CDR3, the DNA is TGTGCCAGCAGCTCCCAACCGGGACTAGCGGGAGGCCGGCCGAATGAGCAGTTCTTC.

The rearrangement links TRBV28 to TRBJ2-1; tentatively, D is TRBD1 (6 bases). The germline CDR1 and CDR2 sequences are MDHEN and SYDVKM. V was trimmed by 6 bases and J by 3 bases, leaving 15 bases between them. The CDR3 extends over 15 amino acids. In nucleotides, the CDR3 is TGTGCCAGCAGGGGGGCGGGCAAGGACTACAATGAGCAGTTCTTC. Amino acid sequence: CASRGAGKDYNEQFF.

The chain combines TRBV14 with TRBJ2-3, with TRBD2 identical over 13 bases. Trimming removed 4 bases from V and 3 bases from J; junction bases left unmatched: 4. Germline lookup yields CDR1 SGHDN and CDR2 FVKESK. The length of the CDR3 is 16 residues. The CDR3 here is CASSLGTSGVTDTQYF. The CDR3 nucleotides are TGTGCCAGCAGCCTCGGGACTAGCGGGGTGACAGATACGCAGTATTTT.